One and the same sample provided the 32 T cell receptor beta chains below, sequenced in a study of blood T cell repertoires in COVID-19 (dated by TCRdb to about 2020). Receptor libraries were prepared by the immunoSEQ multiplex PCR assay. Imported from immuneACCESS, the table was reduced by TCRdb to in-frame sequences with V and J called. These copies leave out some clones; in studies compared against another copy, an unresolved V gene accounts for under half, and the cause of the remainder is not known. The sample includes about 140,000 clones, with around 87% observed a single time. About 5.8% of the sample goes to the ten largest clones. Input material: peripheral blood. Receptor source: a human donor in a cohort sampled during active COVID-19.

The rearrangement uses TRBV15 and TRBJ1-1; 7 bases are shared with TRBD1. The junction had 8 bases not matched to a gene; V was cut back by 5 bases and J by 5 bases. This CDR3 has 14 amino acids. The germline CDR1 and CDR2 sequences are LNHNV and YYDKDF (reference sequence). DNA of the CDR3: TGTGCCACCAGCCGAGCAGGGGGTCTGACTGAAGCTTTCTTT. Translated: CATSRAGGLTEAFF.

This clone was found a few times. The chain employs TRBV6-6 and TRBJ1-1; D not certain. V lost 2 bases to trimming and J lost 6 bases, with 13 bases between them. The CDR3 consists of 14 residues. Per the germline V gene, CDR1 is MNHNY and CDR2 is SVGAGI (reference sequence). CDR3 residues: CASSYGEGGAEAFF. Here the CDR3 DNA reads TGTGCCAGCAGTTACGGGGAGGGTGGGGCTGAAGCTTTCTTT.

This clone was observed once. The rearrangement links TRBV6-4 to TRBJ2-7; 8 bases are shared with TRBD1. This CDR3 has 16 residues. Looked up from germline, CDR1 is MRHNA and CDR2 is SNTAGT. V shed 5 bases, J shed 3 bases, and the junction held 12 bases outside the gene matches. CDR3 sequence reads: CASSTAETGEGYEQYF. CDR3 coding DNA: TGTGCCAGCAGTACAGCGGAGACAGGGGAAGGCTACGAGCAGTACTTC.

The chain is built from TRBV5-6 and TRBJ2-3, with 13 bases fitting TRBD2. The ends lost 4 bases at V and 2 bases at J; junction bases unmatched: 7. This CDR3 has 17 amino acids. Per germline, CDR1 SGHDT and CDR2 YYEEEE. The CDR3 loop is CASSETSGGSITDTQYF. CDR3 DNA sequence: TGTGCCAGCAGCGAGACTAGCGGGGGGTCGATCACAGATACGCAGTATTTT.

The CDR3 nucleotides are TGTGCCAGCCGGGACAGGGGGGAGACCCAGTACTTC. Translated, it gives CASRDRGETQYF. The chain carries TRBV19 and TRBJ2-5, with 11 bases aligning to TRBD1. Germline assignment: CDR1 LNHDA and CDR2 SQIVND (reference sequence). V trimming: 9 bases; J trimming: 5 bases; junction bases outside the gene matches: 2. The CDR3 spans 12 residues.

This clone was recorded once. The rearrangement joins TRBV28 to TRBJ2-7, with TRBD2 as a possible D gene (5 bases). This CDR3 is 16 amino acids long. The V end was cut by 7 bases, the J end by 7 bases, with 26 bases between. Per the germline V gene, CDR1 is MDHEN and CDR2 is SYDVKM. CDR3 nucleotides: TGTGCCAGCACCCTCGGCGTGGCCGGACTCTCCCAGGAGCAGTACTTC. It encodes CASTLGVAGLSQEQYF.

This rearrangement joins TRBV18 to TRBJ2-5; 10 nucleotides align to TRBD2. Germline loops: CDR1 KGHSH, CDR2 LQKENI. CDR3 size: 17 residues. The V segment lost 1 base and the J segment 0 bases; nucleotides outside the gene matches: 5. The CDR3 loop reads CASSPLAGGSYQETQYF. Written as DNA, the CDR3 is TGTGCCAGCTCACCACTAGCGGGAGGCTCGTACCAAGAGACCCAGTACTTC.

This clone came up once. The V and J genes are TRBV11-2 and TRBJ2-7, with a possible D match to TRBD1 (6 bases). Germline loops: CDR1 SGHAT, CDR2 FQNNGV. CDR3 length: 15 residues. The V end was cut by 5 bases, the J end by 0 bases, with 14 bases between. CDR3: CASSLRTANSYEQYF. The DNA for the CDR3 is TGTGCCAGCAGCCTCCGGACAGCTAACTCCTACGAGCAGTACTTC.

V gene TRBV9 combines with J gene TRBJ2-7; 12 nucleotides match TRBD1. V trimming: 0 bases; J trimming: 3 bases; junction bases outside the gene matches: 4. This CDR3 contains 16 residues. The germline CDR1 and CDR2 sequences are SGDLS and YYNGEE. The CDR3 bases are TGTGCCAGCAGCGTAGGGGACAGGGGGCGCGTCTACGAGCAGTACTTC. It is translated as CASSVGDRGRVYEQYF.

V is TRBV5-5 and J is TRBJ2-7; D not resolved. The CDR3 runs to 13 residues. V was cut by 0 bases and J by 3 bases, with 7 bases left in between. Germline V lookup: CDR1 SGHKS, CDR2 YYEKEE (reference sequence). The CDR3 DNA is TGTGCCAGCAGCTTGGCGTCACTCTACGAGCAGTACTTC. Amino acid sequence: CASSLASLYEQYF. Together with reference TRBV5-5 and TRBJ2-7, the CDR3 gives the full variable domain: DAGVTQSPTHLIKTRGQQVTLRCSPISGHKSVSWYQQVLGQGPQFIFQYYEKEERGRGNFPDRFSARQFPNYSSELNVNALLLGDSALYLCASSLASLYEQYFGPGTRLTVT.

The V gene is TRBV2, the J gene TRBJ2-1; 9 bases are shared with TRBD1. Per germline, CDR1 SNHLY and CDR2 FYNNEI. With 4 bases clipped from V and 7 bases from J, the junction kept 8 bases outside the gene matches. This CDR3 is built from 15 residues. The chain's CDR3 is CASSGGTGPENEQFF. For the CDR3, the DNA is TGTGCCAGCAGTGGGGGGACAGGGCCGGAGAATGAGCAGTTCTTC. Full variable domain (missing parts from reference TRBV2 and TRBJ2-1): EPEVTQTPSHQVTQMGQEVILRCVPISNHLYFYWYRQILGQKVEFLVSFYNNEISEKSEIFDDQFSVERPDGSNFTLKIRSTKLEDSAMYFCASSGGTGPENEQFFGPGTRLTVL.

The chain links TRBV6-1 to TRBJ1-1; 11 bases align to TRBD1. Per germline, CDR1 MNHNS and CDR2 SASEGT. The CDR3 runs to 16 residues. V was clipped by 4 bases and J by 3 bases; unmatched bases: 7. The CDR3 sequence: CASSGNPGQGDTEAFF. The DNA for the CDR3 is TGTGCCAGCAGTGGGAATCCGGGACAGGGGGACACTGAAGCTTTCTTT.

The chain carries TRBV30 and TRBJ2-2, with 7 bases aligning to TRBD1. V gave up 7 bases and J gave up 3 bases; unmatched junction bases: 2. The CDR3 covers 12 residues. Germline-derived CDR1 and CDR2 are GTSNPN and SVGIG (reference sequence). The CDR3 nucleotides read TGTGCCTTCGACAGGGACACCGGGGAGCTGTTTTTT. This translates into CAFDRDTGELFF.

This CDR3 is CASRPHTVEEQYF. Here the CDR3 DNA reads TGTGCCAGCAGGCCACATACAGTAGAAGAGCAGTACTTC. V gene TRBV28 combines with J gene TRBJ2-7; no reliable D call. CDR1 MDHEN and CDR2 SYDVKM come from the germline V gene. V lost 6 bases, J lost 7 bases, and 16 bases lay in between. The CDR3 length is 13 residues.

This clone occurred once. This sequence joins TRBV5-1 and TRBJ1-1, with no clear D. The V gene's germline CDR1 is SGHRS and CDR2 YFSETQ. The ends were cut back, 4 bases at V and 1 base at J, with 17 bases in the middle. The CDR3 has 16 residues. The CDR3 DNA reads as TGCGCCAGCAGCCGACTCCCTCTCGACGGGAACACTGAAGCTTTCTTT. Translated: CASSRLPLDGNTEAFF. The variable domain in full, completed from reference TRBV5-1 and TRBJ1-1, reads KAGVTQTPRYLIKTRGQQVTLSCSPISGHRSVSWYQQTPGQGLQFLFEYFSETQRNKGNFPGRFSGRQFSNSRSEMNVSTLELGDSALYLCASSRLPLDGNTEAFFGQGTRLTVV.

The rearrangement links TRBV6-5 to TRBJ1-1; D remains ambiguous. Germline CDR1 reads MNHEY; CDR2 reads SVGAGI. The CDR3 spans 13 residues. The DNA of the CDR3 is TGTGTCACGATCCTTGAGATCAACACTGAAGCTTTCTTT. Translation gives CVTILEINTEAFF.

The V gene is TRBV27, the J gene TRBJ2-7; 9 bases are shared with TRBD1. V gave up 0 bases and J gave up 3 bases; unmatched junction bases: 9. The V gene's germline CDR1 is MNHEY and CDR2 SMNVEV (reference sequence). The CDR3 spans 17 residues. The CDR3 DNA reads as TGTGCCAGCAGTTTATCTCAGGGACAGGGCCTCTTCTACGAGCAGTACTTC. Amino acids: CASSLSQGQGLFYEQYF.

The CDR3 spells CASSSKGREQYF. In nucleotides, the CDR3 is TGTGCCAGCAGTTCGAAGGGGAGGGAGCAGTACTTC. The chain employs TRBV28 and TRBJ2-7, with D possibly matching TRBD2 (6 bases). The CDR3 totals 12 residues. The germline V gene encodes CDR1 MDHEN and CDR2 SYDVKM. The V and J ends lost 4 bases and 7 bases respectively, with 11 bases between them.

The gene calls are TRBV3-1 (or the pseudogene TRBV3-2) and TRBJ1-1; D is uncertain. Germline values: CDR1 LGHDT, CDR2 YNNKEL (reference sequence). The CDR3 length is 17 residues. The V end lost 1 base, the J end lost 0 bases, and 15 bases lay between the germline ends. The CDR3 region is CASSQAPRGRLNTEAFF. The CDR3 coding sequence is TGTGCCAGCAGCCAAGCCCCCAGAGGGCGGCTGAACACTGAAGCTTTCTTT.

J is TRBJ2-1 and V is TRBV6-2 or TRBV6-3; 12 bases match TRBD2. CDR1 is MNHEY, CDR2 SVGEGT, per germline. The CDR3 runs to 15 residues. V gave up 2 bases and J gave up 10 bases; unmatched junction bases: 6. The CDR3 bases are TGTGCCAGCAGTTACCGTCTAGCGGGGGGGGAAGAGCAGTTCTTC. It is translated as CASSYRLAGGEEQFF.

The chain's CDR3 is CASSPSRPDRAYGYTF. The CDR3 region has the DNA TGTGCCAGCAGTCCCTCTAGACCCGACAGGGCCTATGGCTACACCTTC. J is TRBJ1-2 and V is TRBV28, with 7 bases lining up with TRBD1. Germline V gene lookup returns CDR1 MDHEN and CDR2 SYDVKM. V shed 5 bases and J 4 bases; nucleotides not matched to a gene: 13. The CDR3 is 16 residues long.

CDR3 nucleotide sequence: TGTGCCAGCACCTCCGGGGGGGGTAGGGACACCGGGGAGCTGTTTTTT. This translates into CASTSGGGRDTGELFF. The chain carries TRBV28 and TRBJ2-2; 8 positions agree with TRBD2. Trimming removed 7 bases from V and 3 bases from J; junction bases left unmatched: 10. Germline lookup yields CDR1 MDHEN and CDR2 SYDVKM. The CDR3 contains 16 residues.

This rearrangement joins TRBV6-5 to TRBJ2-5; perhaps TRBD2 as D (5 bases). Trimming took 9 bases from V and 5 from J, leaving 16 bases between them. The CDR3 covers 13 residues. In germline, CDR1 is MNHEY, CDR2 SVGAGI. In DNA form, the CDR3 reads TGTGCCAGTAGCGTCGGGGTCGGGGAGACCCAGTACTTC. This codes for CASSVGVGETQYF.

V gene TRBV6-5 combines with J gene TRBJ2-3; possibly TRBD2 for D (6 bases). Germline loops: CDR1 MNHEY, CDR2 SVGAGI. Between the trimmed V and J ends, which lost 4 bases and 4 bases, there was a span of 15 bases. The CDR3 length is 15 residues. The CDR3 coding sequence is TGTGCCAGCAGTTTCACGGGAGCTCACGCAGATACGCAGTATTTT. This translates into CASSFTGAHADTQYF.

The chain employs TRBV29-1 and TRBJ2-7, with D possibly TRBD1 on 7 matching bases. This CDR3 has 15 amino acids. Germline V gene sequence: CDR1 SQVTM, CDR2 ANQGSEA. Trimming shortened V by 2 bases and J by 3 bases, and 17 bases separated the two germline ends. The CDR3 sequence is CSVELPQGGNYEQYF. The CDR3 DNA is TGCAGCGTTGAACTACCCCAGGGGGGAAACTACGAGCAGTACTTC.

This clone has only one observation. The chain combines TRBV19 with TRBJ1-5; 9 nucleotides line up with TRBD1. Losses at the gene ends were 0 bases for V and 8 bases for J; bases not matched to a gene: 5. The germline gives CDR1 LNHDA, CDR2 SQIVND (reference sequence). The CDR3 covers 15 residues. CDR3 DNA: TGTGCCAGTAGTATAGACGGGACAGGGATGAAGCCCCAGCATTTT. Amino acids: CASSIDGTGMKPQHF.

The chain recombines TRBV19 with TRBJ2-7, with 7 bases matching TRBD1. The CDR3 has 15 amino acids. Germline loops: CDR1 LNHDA, CDR2 SQIVND (reference sequence). Unmatched junction bases numbered 9, after V lost 5 bases and J lost 2 bases. The CDR3 region has the DNA TGTGCCAGTAGTGACGGACAGGTGAGACCCTACGAGCAGTACTTC. This translates into CASSDGQVRPYEQYF. Combining the CDR3 with reference TRBV19 and TRBJ2-7 gives the whole variable domain DGGITQSPKYLFRKEGQNVTLSCEQNLNHDAMYWYRQDPGQGLRLIYYSQIVNDFQKGDIAEGYSVSREKKESFPLTVTSAQKNPTAFYLCASSDGQVRPYEQYFGPGTRLTVT.

V is TRBV6-5 and J is TRBJ1-5; 9 nucleotides agree with TRBD1. CDR3 length: 14 amino acids. The V gene end was trimmed by 11 bases and the J gene end by 5 bases; junction bases not matched to a gene: 10. In germline, CDR1 is MNHEY, CDR2 SVGAGI. The CDR3 protein is CAAGGDRVHQPQHF. In DNA, the CDR3 is TGTGCCGCCGGGGGGGACAGGGTTCATCAGCCCCAGCATTTT.

A note on this clone: In the same sample, other DNA sequences code for this CDR3. This chain connects TRBV28 to TRBJ1-2; D gene unclear. CDR1 MDHEN and CDR2 SYDVKM come from the germline V gene. The CDR3 has 11 residues. Trimming shortened V by 4 bases and J by 4 bases, and 4 bases separated the two germline ends. For the CDR3, the DNA is TGTGCCAGCAGTTCGGGCTATGGCTACACCTTC. It translates to CASSSGYGYTF.

The J gene is TRBJ2-5, the V gene TRBV27; no firm D call. V lost 2 bases and J 5 bases, leaving 12 bases between the germline ends. The CDR3 totals 14 residues. CDR1 and CDR2 (germline): MNHEY, SMNVEV (reference sequence). The CDR3 loop is CASSLSHRTETQYF. In DNA, the CDR3 is TGTGCCAGCAGTTTAAGCCACAGAACGGAGACCCAGTACTTC.

The chain recombines TRBV12-5 with TRBJ1-1, with D unclear. The germline V and J ends were trimmed by 6 bases and 1 base, with 21 bases remaining between them. CDR1 and CDR2 (germline): LGHNT, FRNRAP. The CDR3 is 17 residues long. The CDR3 bases are TGTGCTAGTGGCTCCGTAACGGGATCGAAAGAGAACACTGAAGCTTTCTTT. Its translation is CASGSVTGSKENTEAFF.

V and J are TRBV7-8 and TRBJ1-4, with D possibly being TRBD1 (6 bases). This CDR3 contains 13 residues. Germline lookup yields CDR1 SGHVS and CDR2 FQNEAQ. V shed 8 bases and J shed 4 bases, with 11 bases lying between them. The CDR3 sequence is CASRGHINEKLFF. Here the CDR3 DNA reads TGTGCCAGCCGGGGACATATTAATGAAAAACTGTTTTTT.